These T cell receptor beta chains were read from a single sample in a study of T cell changes during pregnancy in multiple sclerosis. The table came from immunoSEQ multiplex PCR; TCRdb's copy has only in-frame clones and leaves some out. This sample has approximately 90,000 clones; approximately 92% occur once, and the top ten carry about 2%. The sequences come from peripheral blood, collected after pregnancy. The receptors were gathered from a female donor with multiple sclerosis, enrolled in a pregnancy study. Each CDR3 is given with its conserved first and last residue. Each record gives: D gene, J gene, clone size, V gene, CDR3 protein, CDR3 DNA. The D gene is left open where the match is weak. Not all rows give a size; the values are once, few, many and, for expanded clones, a class.

>-|TRBJ2-7|-|TRBV5-4
CASSSEGGYSYEQYF
TGTGCCAGCAGCTCTGAAGGGGGTTACTCCTACGAGCAGTACTTC
>-|TRBJ1-4|-|TRBV10-1
CASRQGAKLFF
TGCGCCAGCAGACAGGGAGCCAAACTGTTTTTT
>TRBD1|TRBJ2-7|-|TRBV18
CASSSDRWDEQYF
TGTGCCAGCTCATCGGACAGGTGGGACGAGCAGTACTTC
>TRBD2|TRBJ2-5|-|TRBV30
CAWSVWGGVLGETQYF
TGTGCCTGGAGTGTATGGGGAGGGGTATTAGGAGAGACCCAGTACTTC
>TRBD2|TRBJ2-1|-|TRBV4-3
CASSQDPWRGAIYNEQFF
TGCGCCAGCAGCCAAGATCCCTGGCGGGGGGCGATTTACAATGAGCAGTTCTTC
>TRBD1|TRBJ1-5|-|TRBV6-1
CASSPGQGEGQPQHF
TGTGCCAGCAGTCCCGGACAGGGAGAGGGTCAGCCCCAGCATTTT
>-|TRBJ2-7|-|TRBV9
CASSAAPQASYEQYF
TGTGCCAGCAGCGCAGCCCCACAGGCCTCCTACGAGCAGTACTTC
>TRBD2|TRBJ2-1|-|TRBV7-2
CASSPLAGEGEQFF
TGTGCCAGCAGCCCCCTAGCGGGGGAGGGTGAGCAGTTCTTC
>-|TRBJ1-4|-|TRBV19
CASSIKGQMLRGLFF
TGTGCCAGTAGTATAAAGGGGCAAATGCTACGGGGGCTGTTTTTT
>-|TRBJ2-5|-|TRBV5-4
CASSLDAGRQETQYF
TGTGCCAGCAGCTTGGACGCGGGACGCCAAGAGACCCAGTACTTC
>TRBD2|TRBJ2-1|-|TRBV5-4
CASSLESGSYNEQFF
TGTGCCAGCAGCTTGGAAAGCGGGAGCTACAATGAGCAGTTCTTC
>TRBD2|TRBJ2-1|-|TRBV6-1
CASTGTTSYNEQFF
TGTGCCAGCACAGGGACTACCTCCTACAATGAGCAGTTCTTC
>TRBD2|TRBJ2-3|-|TRBV4-3
CASSQGSGVSTDTQYF
TGCGCCAGCAGCCAAGGGAGCGGGGTTAGCACAGATACGCAGTATTTT
>-|TRBJ2-5|-|TRBV5-1
CASSLDPGKETQYF
TGCGCCAGCAGCTTGGATCCGGGGAAAGAGACCCAGTACTTC
>TRBD1|TRBJ2-7|-|TRBV19
CASGDRVNEQYF
TGTGCCAGTGGGGACAGGGTAAACGAGCAGTACTTC
>-|TRBJ2-4|-|TRBV11-2
CASSLILYMGAAKNIQYF
TGTGCCAGCAGCTTAATCCTGTATATGGGGGCAGCCAAAAACATTCAGTACTTC
>-|TRBJ2-1|-|TRBV6-1
CASSERTGASYNEQFF
TGTGCCAGCAGTGAAAGGACGGGAGCCTCCTACAATGAGCAGTTCTTC
>TRBD2|TRBJ2-1|few|TRBV2
CASSAGRTNNEQFF
TGTGCCAGCAGTGCCGGGAGGACTAACAATGAGCAGTTCTTC
>TRBD1|TRBJ1-2|-|TRBV19
CASIDRGGGYTF
TGTGCCAGTATCGACAGGGGAGGCGGCTACACCTTC
>-|TRBJ1-1|-|TRBV28
CATIGQSNTEAFF
TGTGCCACGATAGGACAGTCAAACACTGAAGCTTTCTTT
>-|TRBJ1-5|-|TRBV6-6
CASSIQVSGQPQHF
TGTGCCAGCAGTATACAGGTTTCAGGTCAGCCCCAGCATTTT
>TRBD2|TRBJ2-1|-|TRBV7-9
CASSSTSGRRKQFF
TGTGCCAGCAGCTCGACTAGCGGGAGAAGGAAGCAGTTCTTC
>TRBD1|TRBJ1-3|-|TRBV6-1
CASSSGQQVNTIYF
TGTGCCAGCAGTTCGGGACAGCAAGTAAACACCATATATTTT
>TRBD2|TRBJ2-2|-|TRBV10-3
CAISGTSGGELFF
TGTGCCATCTCCGGGACTAGCGGCGGGGAGCTGTTTTTT
>TRBD2|TRBJ2-5|-|TRBV19
CATSSASGQETQYF
TGTGCTACAAGTTCAGCTAGCGGACAAGAGACCCAGTACTTC
>TRBD2|TRBJ2-1|-|TRBV23-1
CASSQIPRLAGAGNEQFF
TGCGCCAGCAGTCAAATCCCTCGACTAGCGGGGGCGGGAAATGAGCAGTTCTTC
>-|TRBJ2-7|-|TRBV4-1
CASSLSGGGGAGEQYF
TGCGCCAGCAGCCTCTCCGGGGGTGGCGGTGCGGGGGAGCAGTACTTC
>-|TRBJ2-5|-|TRBV6-6
CASSYSQVKETQYF
TGTGCCAGCAGTTACTCTCAGGTGAAAGAGACCCAGTACTTC
>TRBD2|TRBJ2-3|-|TRBV18
CASSPLSGGTDTQYF
TGTGCCAGCTCACCACTTTCGGGGGGAACAGATACGCAGTATTTT